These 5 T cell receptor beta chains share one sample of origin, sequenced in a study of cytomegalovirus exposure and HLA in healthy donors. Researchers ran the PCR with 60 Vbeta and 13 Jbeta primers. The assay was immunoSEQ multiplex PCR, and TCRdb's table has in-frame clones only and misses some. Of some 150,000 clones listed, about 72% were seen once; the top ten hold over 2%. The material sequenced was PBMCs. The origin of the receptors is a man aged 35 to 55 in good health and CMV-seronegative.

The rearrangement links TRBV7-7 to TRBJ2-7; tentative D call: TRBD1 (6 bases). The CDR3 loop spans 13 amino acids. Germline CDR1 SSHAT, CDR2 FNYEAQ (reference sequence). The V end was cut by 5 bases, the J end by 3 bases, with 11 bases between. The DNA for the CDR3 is TGTGCCAGCAGCGAAGGGACAAGCTACGAGCAGTACTTC. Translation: CASSEGTSYEQYF.

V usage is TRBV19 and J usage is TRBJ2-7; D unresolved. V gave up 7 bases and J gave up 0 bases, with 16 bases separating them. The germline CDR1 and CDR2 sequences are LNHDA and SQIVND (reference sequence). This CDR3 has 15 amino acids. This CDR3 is CASKSGGLSSYEQYF. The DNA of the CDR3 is TGTGCCAGTAAATCCGGCGGCCTCAGCTCCTACGAGCAGTACTTC.

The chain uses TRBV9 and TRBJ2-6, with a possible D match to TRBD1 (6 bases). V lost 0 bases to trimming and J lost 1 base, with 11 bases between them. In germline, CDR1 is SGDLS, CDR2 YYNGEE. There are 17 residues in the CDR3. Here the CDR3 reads CASSVEGQGSGANVLTF. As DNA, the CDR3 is TGTGCCAGCAGCGTAGAAGGGCAGGGGTCTGGGGCCAACGTCCTGACTTTC.

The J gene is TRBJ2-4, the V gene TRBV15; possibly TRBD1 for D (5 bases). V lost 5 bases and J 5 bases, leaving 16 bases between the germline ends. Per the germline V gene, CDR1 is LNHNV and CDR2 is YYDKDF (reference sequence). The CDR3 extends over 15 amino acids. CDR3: CATSGNQGVQNIQYF. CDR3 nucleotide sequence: TGTGCCACCAGCGGGAATCAGGGTGTACAAAACATTCAGTACTTC.

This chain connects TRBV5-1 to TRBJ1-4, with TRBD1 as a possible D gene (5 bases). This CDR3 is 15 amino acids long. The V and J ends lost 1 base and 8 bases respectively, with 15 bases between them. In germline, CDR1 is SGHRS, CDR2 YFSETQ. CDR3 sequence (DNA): TGCGCCAGCAGCTTGTCCTTCGGGGGAAGCGAAAAACTGTTTTTT. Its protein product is CASSLSFGGSEKLFF.